This T cell receptor (beta chain) was recovered during a study of Ad26.COV2.S vaccination and SARS-CoV-2 variants. As for the study in general: Once or twice, 56 days apart, Ad26.COV2.S was delivered intramuscularly.

This CDR3 is 13 amino acids long. Germline V CDR1 and CDR2: DFQATT, SNEGSKA (reference sequence). With 3 bases removed from V and 7 bases from J, the gap between germline ends came to 16 bases. Treatment defined: around 19 received Ad26.COV2.S at low or high dose, single or two shots; roughly 5 received placebo; per-sample allocation not given. The samples date from day 63 after the first vaccine or placebo injection. Recruitment in Boston yielded a donor of adult age, 18-55 years. Produced via immunoSEQ multiplex PCR; TCRdb's table is partial and in-frame only. The repertoire consists of about 450,000 clones, with roughly nine tenths occurring once and the leading ten covering 2% to 3%. On this clone: Its target is not known.

Overall study results and limits: Total responses of T cells may have been underestimated by the analyses of TCR breadth and depth.

The clonotype originates from a person between 18 and 59 years old who received the Ad26.COV2.S COVID-19 vaccine or a placebo. Sample: peripheral blood, taken in a trial of Ad26.COV2.S vaccine versus placebo. The gene calls are TRBV20-1 and TRBJ2-7, with D possibly called TRBD1 or TRBD2 (6 bases each). CDR3 nucleotide sequence: TGCAGTGCTAGTCGTGTGACAGGAGGGGAGCAGTACTTC. It yields the protein CSASRVTGGEQYF.